This record concerns one T cell receptor beta chain sequence. Its target is unknown. Trimming took off 1 base at V and 2 bases at J, with 22 bases between the two ends. The CDR3 totals 18 residues. Germline lookup yields CDR1 SGHRS and CDR2 YFSETQ. This entry is derived from a study of T cells after yellow fever vaccination. The overall study: It was SMART-Seq v4 Ultra Low Input that prepared the fractions with low cell numbers.

Study outcomes and limitations: Though weaker, the secondary response peaked faster, on day 5 versus 15.

TCRdb called the 5' RACE reads again in MiXCR, with one record for every CDR3 protein. The data show some 350,000 distinct CDR3 sequences, about 4% seen once. J is TRBJ2-7 and V is TRBV5-1; D may match TRBD1 or TRBD2 (5 bases each). The TCR was taken from a man between 18 and 29 years old who received the YFV17D yellow fever vaccine. The specimen comprised PBMCs, sampled 5 days after the yellow fever booster vaccination. The CDR3 coding sequence is TGCGCCAGCAGCTTGCGTCCCTACTCAGCAGGGACCCCCTACGAGCAGTACTTC. It codes for CASSLRPYSAGTPYEQYF. Full variable domain (rest looked up from reference TRBV5-1 and TRBJ2-7): KAGVTQTPRYLIKTRGQQVTLSCSPISGHRSVSWYQQTPGQGLQFLFEYFSETQRNKGNFPGRFSGRQFSNSRSEMNVSTLELGDSALYLCASSLRPYSAGTPYEQYFGPGTRLTVT.